Shown below are 3 T cell receptor beta chains from a single sample sequenced in a study of T cells in Graves' hyperthyroidism and ophthalmopathy (dated by TCRdb to between 2018 and 2021). Library preparation used multiplex PCR. Sequencing instrument: Illumina HiSeq 2000. Amplification of TCR beta CDR3 regions was carried out from RNA transcripts. A first-round RT-PCR of the TCR CDR3 used the HTBI primer set with the Qiagen OneStep RT-PCR kit. The public reads were quality trimmed at Q25 with fastp and then assembled into clones with MiXCR by TCRdb, keeping productive beta chains. Entries are consolidated by CDR3 protein sequence, retaining the most common genes and DNA. Present in this sample are under 750,000 distinct CDR3 sequences, 15% to 20% of which were seen just once. The top ten hold over 15% of the sample. Sequencing was carried out using blood. These receptors all stem from a woman between 45 and 65 years old with Graves' hyperthyroidism that later progressed to Graves' ophthalmopathy.

This clonotype was seen ten or more times. CDR3 in amino acids: CASSPGDSSWGTEAFF. The DNA for the CDR3 is TGTGCCAGCAGTCCAGGGGACAGTTCCTGGGGGACTGAAGCTTTCTTT. The V and J genes are TRBV12-3 or TRBV12-4 and TRBJ1-1, with 7 bases aligning to TRBD1. Germline trimming cut 5 bases from V and 5 bases from J; bases unmatched to any gene: 14. The CDR3 spans 16 residues.

This clonotype was observed a few times. This chain connects TRBV5-1 to TRBJ1-1; TRBD1 might be the D (6 bases). The V gene lost 3 bases and the J gene lost 7 bases, with 13 bases spanning the gap. From germline, CDR1 is SGHRS and CDR2 YFSETQ. The CDR3 covers 13 residues. The CDR3 DNA follows: TGCGCCAGCAGCTGGTCAGGGGCGGATGAAGCTTTCTTT. Protein sequence: CASSWSGADEAFF. Combining the CDR3 with reference TRBV5-1 and TRBJ1-1 gives the whole variable domain KAGVTQTPRYLIKTRGQQVTLSCSPISGHRSVSWYQQTPGQGLQFLFEYFSETQRNKGNFPGRFSGRQFSNSRSEMNVSTLELGDSALYLCASSWSGADEAFFGQGTRLTVV.

This clonotype was picked up a small number of times. This chain uses TRBV12-3 or TRBV12-4 with TRBJ2-1, with a possible D match to TRBD2 (7 bases). Trimming stripped 6 bases from V and 2 bases from J, with 14 bases between. This CDR3 is 15 amino acids long. This chain's CDR3 is CASSPLGGPYNEQFF. Here the CDR3 DNA reads TGTGCCAGCAGCCCCCTGGGGGGGCCCTACAATGAGCAGTTCTTC.